Given below is one T cell receptor beta chain in context. Its specificity is unknown. At hundreds of thousands of cells each, triplicate sorts were carried out for each CD8+ T cell subset. UMI-tagged TRB cDNA libraries were built via 5' RACE. From its re-call of the 5' RACE reads, TCRdb lists each CDR3 protein once, without DNA. The sample is made up of 110,000 or so distinct CDR3 sequences, and the top ten hold approximately 0.36% of it. These data come from a study of CXCR3-negative and CXCR3-positive naive CD8 T cells. Germline-derived CDR1 and CDR2 are SEHNR and FQNEAQ (reference sequence). This CDR3 spans 11 amino acids. Findings and caveats of the study: Relative to CXCR3-negative naive cells, CXCR3-positive naive cells had more hydrophobic TRB CDR3s.

This receptor was obtained from a human donor in good health. Some clones in this sample may be carry-over from other donors' samples. The sequencing sample was made of naive CXCR3+ CD8+ T cells from blood. The subset here: CD45RO-CCR7+CD27+CD95- naive CD8+ T cells expressing CXCR3 (TNR3+). The V call is TRBV7-9, the J call TRBJ1-1. This CDR3 reads CASKALTEAFF.